A selection of T cell receptor beta chains follows, all from one sample in a study of T cell responses to AZD1222 COVID-19 vaccine. The method was immunoSEQ multiplex PCR; TCRdb's version includes in-frame clones alone and lacks a portion of them. The data contain about 150,000 clones, approximately 87% of them seen just once; the ten biggest clones take up about 5%. The sequences come from peripheral blood, collected on day 0 of MenACWY control vaccination. Receptors were obtained from an adult in good health. The CDR3 runs from the conserved cysteine through the conserved F or W. A D gene is named only where the DNA matches it firmly. Expanded clones are given a class, and other clones once, few, many or no size at all.

abundance: medium-sized; j_gene: TRBJ2-3; d_gene: -; v_gene: TRBV10-3; CDR3aa: CAISPVGDGDTQYF; CDR3nt: TGTGCCATCAGCCCAGTAGGTGATGGGGATACGCAGTATTTT
abundance: once; j_gene: TRBJ2-1; d_gene: -; v_gene: TRBV5-1; CDR3aa: CASSPRSQTNNEQFF; CDR3nt: TGCGCCAGCAGCCCTAGGTCCCAGACGAACAATGAGCAGTTCTTC
abundance: -; j_gene: TRBJ1-2; d_gene: -; v_gene: TRBV19; CDR3aa: CASSWTSREGYTF; CDR3nt: TGTGCCAGTAGTTGGACGTCGAGGGAGGGCTACACCTTC
abundance: -; j_gene: TRBJ1-2; d_gene: -; v_gene: TRBV3-1/TRBV3-2; CDR3aa: CASSQSGAYGYTF; CDR3nt: TGTGCCAGCAGCCAGTCGGGGGCCTATGGCTACACCTTC
abundance: -; j_gene: TRBJ1-5; d_gene: -; v_gene: TRBV5-8; CDR3aa: CASGFGGRQPQHF; CDR3nt: TGTGCCAGCGGTTTCGGGGGCCGGCAGCCCCAGCATTTT
abundance: -; j_gene: TRBJ2-1; d_gene: -; v_gene: TRBV7-8; CDR3aa: CASSSSRDNEQFF; CDR3nt: TGTGCCAGCAGCTCTTCTAGGGACAATGAGCAGTTCTTC
abundance: once; j_gene: TRBJ2-1; d_gene: TRBD2; v_gene: TRBV9; CDR3aa: CASSIGGLDYNEQFF; CDR3nt: TGTGCCAGCAGCATAGGGGGACTAGACTACAATGAGCAGTTCTTC
abundance: -; j_gene: TRBJ1-2; d_gene: TRBD1; v_gene: TRBV7-2; CDR3aa: CASSLAQGTGSYGYTF; CDR3nt: TGTGCCAGCAGCTTAGCGCAAGGGACAGGCTCCTATGGCTACACCTTC
abundance: once; j_gene: TRBJ1-5; d_gene: TRBD1; v_gene: TRBV10-3; CDR3aa: CAISEDRGGNQPQHF; CDR3nt: TGTGCCATCAGTGAAGACAGGGGAGGGAATCAGCCCCAGCATTTT
abundance: once; j_gene: TRBJ2-3; d_gene: -; v_gene: TRBV11-2; CDR3aa: CASSLGQDTQYF; CDR3nt: TGTGCCAGCAGCTTAGGGCAAGATACGCAGTATTTT
abundance: -; j_gene: TRBJ2-3; d_gene: -; v_gene: TRBV7-2; CDR3aa: CASSPHAGLSTDTQYF; CDR3nt: TGTGCCAGCAGCCCCCACGCGGGGCTCAGCACAGATACGCAGTATTTT
abundance: -; j_gene: TRBJ2-3; d_gene: -; v_gene: TRBV27; CDR3aa: CASIKGGTDTQYF; CDR3nt: TGTGCCAGCATTAAAGGGGGCACAGATACGCAGTATTTT
abundance: -; j_gene: TRBJ2-1; d_gene: -; v_gene: TRBV7-7; CDR3aa: CASSLGQDNEQFF; CDR3nt: TGTGCCAGCAGCTTAGGCCAGGACAATGAGCAGTTCTTC
abundance: -; j_gene: TRBJ1-2; d_gene: TRBD1; v_gene: TRBV19; CDR3aa: CASDPNRGSDYGYTF; CDR3nt: TGTGCCAGCGACCCCAACAGGGGTTCTGACTATGGCTACACCTTC
abundance: once; j_gene: TRBJ1-6; d_gene: -; v_gene: TRBV19; CDR3aa: CASSSGASYSPLHF; CDR3nt: TGTGCCAGTAGTTCCGGGGCCTCCTATTCACCCCTCCACTTT
abundance: -; j_gene: TRBJ1-1; d_gene: TRBD1; v_gene: TRBV10-2; CDR3aa: CASSDITGGEGFF; CDR3nt: TGCGCCAGCAGTGACATTACAGGGGGAGAAGGTTTCTTT
abundance: few; j_gene: TRBJ2-3; d_gene: TRBD2; v_gene: TRBV19; CDR3aa: CASSLAGADTQYF; CDR3nt: TGTGCCAGTAGTCTAGCGGGGGCAGATACGCAGTATTTT
abundance: -; j_gene: TRBJ1-1; d_gene: TRBD1; v_gene: TRBV12-5; CDR3aa: CASGHGTGYKPEAFF; CDR3nt: TGTGCTAGTGGGCACGGGACAGGGTATAAGCCTGAAGCTTTCTTT
abundance: once; j_gene: TRBJ1-1; d_gene: -; v_gene: TRBV19; CDR3aa: CASKTGNTEAFF; CDR3nt: TGTGCCAGTAAGACAGGGAACACTGAAGCTTTCTTT
abundance: -; j_gene: TRBJ2-2; d_gene: TRBD1; v_gene: TRBV5-1; CDR3aa: CASSPRDRRTGELFF; CDR3nt: TGCGCCAGCAGCCCGCGGGACAGGCGGACCGGGGAGCTGTTTTTT
abundance: -; j_gene: TRBJ2-5; d_gene: -; v_gene: TRBV5-6; CDR3aa: CASRRDPRETQYF; CDR3nt: TGTGCCAGCAGGCGGGACCCGAGGGAGACCCAGTACTTC
abundance: few; j_gene: TRBJ1-3; d_gene: -; v_gene: TRBV29-1; CDR3aa: CSAGQVSSGNTIYF; CDR3nt: TGCAGCGCCGGGCAGGTCTCCTCTGGAAACACCATATATTTT
abundance: -; j_gene: TRBJ2-7; d_gene: -; v_gene: TRBV27; CDR3aa: CASGVRYEQYF; CDR3nt: TGTGCCTCAGGGGTTAGGTACGAGCAGTACTTC
abundance: -; j_gene: TRBJ1-2; d_gene: -; v_gene: TRBV15; CDR3aa: CATSLGAGASGGYTF; CDR3nt: TGTGCCACCAGCCTGGGGGCTGGGGCGTCGGGAGGCTACACCTTC
abundance: -; j_gene: TRBJ1-2; d_gene: TRBD1; v_gene: TRBV2; CDR3aa: CASKGAAGGRGYTF; CDR3nt: TGTGCCAGCAAGGGTGCGGCAGGGGGTCGGGGCTACACCTTC
abundance: -; j_gene: TRBJ1-5; d_gene: -; v_gene: TRBV6-6; CDR3aa: CASSYPPSTGNQPQHF; CDR3nt: TGTGCCAGCAGTTACCCCCCCTCGACAGGTAATCAGCCCCAGCATTTT
abundance: -; j_gene: TRBJ2-6; d_gene: -; v_gene: TRBV6-6; CDR3aa: CASSYSGVTGANVLTF; CDR3nt: TGTGCCAGCAGTTACTCAGGAGTTACGGGGGCCAACGTCCTGACTTTC
abundance: -; j_gene: TRBJ1-1; d_gene: TRBD1; v_gene: TRBV28; CDR3aa: CASRTGANTEAFF; CDR3nt: TGTGCCAGCAGGACAGGGGCGAACACTGAAGCTTTCTTT
abundance: once; j_gene: TRBJ2-3; d_gene: TRBD2; v_gene: TRBV27; CDR3aa: CASSFGLAGGTDTQYF; CDR3nt: TGTGCCAGCAGTTTTGGACTAGCGGGTGGCACAGATACGCAGTATTTT
abundance: -; j_gene: TRBJ2-2; d_gene: -; v_gene: TRBV5-1; CDR3aa: CASSLEPGGGTGELFF; CDR3nt: TGCGCCAGCAGCTTGGAGCCCGGGGGCGGCACCGGGGAGCTGTTTTTT
abundance: -; j_gene: TRBJ2-2; d_gene: -; v_gene: TRBV6-6; CDR3aa: CASSSRDQIPGELFF; CDR3nt: TGTGCCAGCAGTTCCCGGGACCAAATCCCCGGGGAGCTGTTTTTT
abundance: -; j_gene: TRBJ2-3; d_gene: TRBD2; v_gene: TRBV9; CDR3aa: CASSETSGSGTDTQYF; CDR3nt: TGTGCCAGCAGCGAGACTAGCGGGAGTGGCACAGATACGCAGTATTTT
abundance: -; j_gene: TRBJ2-1; d_gene: -; v_gene: TRBV4-1; CDR3aa: CASSQDRDFYNEQFF; CDR3nt: TGCGCCAGCAGCCAAGATAGGGACTTCTACAATGAGCAGTTCTTC
abundance: -; j_gene: TRBJ1-1; d_gene: -; v_gene: TRBV5-1; CDR3aa: CASSSEVMGEAFF; CDR3nt: TGCGCCAGCAGCTCCGAGGTCATGGGTGAAGCTTTCTTT
abundance: -; j_gene: TRBJ1-1; d_gene: TRBD1; v_gene: TRBV7-8; CDR3aa: CATQQGVIGYLNTEAFF; CDR3nt: TGTGCCACGCAACAGGGGGTGATCGGTTATCTGAACACTGAAGCTTTCTTT
abundance: -; j_gene: TRBJ1-6; d_gene: -; v_gene: TRBV12-2; CDR3aa: CASSRLWRSYNSPLHF; CDR3nt: TGTGCAAGTAGCCGCCTATGGAGGTCCTATAATTCACCCCTCCACTTT
abundance: -; j_gene: TRBJ1-6; d_gene: -; v_gene: TRBV28; CDR3aa: CASSFGFTGSRTLHF; CDR3nt: TGTGCCAGCAGTTTCGGTTTTACCGGGTCTAGGACCCTCCACTTT
abundance: -; j_gene: TRBJ2-3; d_gene: -; v_gene: TRBV27; CDR3aa: CASSLSKRPGGTDTQYF; CDR3nt: TGTGCCAGCAGTTTATCGAAACGTCCAGGGGGCACAGATACGCAGTATTTT
abundance: -; j_gene: TRBJ1-4; d_gene: -; v_gene: TRBV7-9; CDR3aa: CASSAVQGAELFF; CDR3nt: TGTGCCAGCAGCGCGGTACAGGGTGCCGAACTGTTTTTT
abundance: -; j_gene: TRBJ1-2; d_gene: -; v_gene: TRBV6-1; CDR3aa: CASRDPSRSYTF; CDR3nt: TGTGCCAGCCGTGACCCCTCAAGAAGCTACACCTTC
abundance: -; j_gene: TRBJ2-3; d_gene: -; v_gene: TRBV5-1; CDR3aa: CASSFSDPTDTQYF; CDR3nt: TGCGCCAGCAGCTTTTCAGATCCCACAGATACGCAGTATTTT
abundance: -; j_gene: TRBJ1-6; d_gene: TRBD1; v_gene: TRBV3-1/TRBV3-2; CDR3aa: CASSPLSRQGCTSPLHF; CDR3nt: TGTGCCAGCAGCCCCCTTTCCCGACAGGGATGTACTTCACCCCTCCACTTT
abundance: -; j_gene: TRBJ1-1; d_gene: -; v_gene: TRBV6-5; CDR3aa: CASSSGGWNTEAFF; CDR3nt: TGTGCCAGCAGTTCCGGAGGATGGAACACTGAAGCTTTCTTT
abundance: once; j_gene: TRBJ1-6; d_gene: -; v_gene: TRBV4-1; CDR3aa: CASSQDLRGYNSPLHF; CDR3nt: TGCGCCAGCAGCCAAGATCTAAGGGGGTATAATTCACCCCTCCACTTT
abundance: -; j_gene: TRBJ2-3; d_gene: -; v_gene: TRBV5-1; CDR3aa: CASSIVSMRDTQYF; CDR3nt: TGCGCCAGTTCAATCGTATCGATGCGGGATACGCAGTATTTT
abundance: -; j_gene: TRBJ2-3; d_gene: TRBD1; v_gene: TRBV5-4; CDR3aa: CASSWGTGGDTQYF; CDR3nt: TGTGCCAGCAGCTGGGGGACAGGGGGGGATACGCAGTATTTT
abundance: -; j_gene: TRBJ2-1; d_gene: TRBD2; v_gene: TRBV19; CDR3aa: CASSIGLAEYNEQFF; CDR3nt: TGTGCCAGTAGTATAGGACTAGCGGAGTACAATGAGCAGTTCTTC
abundance: -; j_gene: TRBJ1-2; d_gene: -; v_gene: TRBV6-5; CDR3aa: CASSLGDSHYGYTF; CDR3nt: TGTGCCAGCAGTCTCGGAGACAGCCACTATGGCTACACCTTC
abundance: -; j_gene: TRBJ2-4; d_gene: -; v_gene: TRBV19; CDR3aa: CASSIREGGIQYF; CDR3nt: TGTGCCAGTAGTATCAGGGAAGGAGGCATTCAGTACTTC
abundance: -; j_gene: TRBJ2-7; d_gene: TRBD2; v_gene: TRBV7-2; CDR3aa: CASSFMGGSSYEQYF; CDR3nt: TGTGCCAGCAGCTTTATGGGAGGGAGCTCCTACGAGCAGTACTTC
abundance: once; j_gene: TRBJ1-3; d_gene: -; v_gene: TRBV28; CDR3aa: CASSLGGSSGNTIYF; CDR3nt: TGTGCCAGCAGTTTAGGAGGTAGCTCTGGAAACACCATATATTTT
abundance: few; j_gene: TRBJ2-2; d_gene: -; v_gene: TRBV6-5; CDR3aa: CASSAGTNTGELFF; CDR3nt: TGTGCCAGCAGCGCGGGGACGAACACCGGGGAGCTGTTTTTT
abundance: -; j_gene: TRBJ2-5; d_gene: -; v_gene: TRBV25-1; CDR3aa: CASSEYSGPEEETQYF; CDR3nt: TGTGCCAGCAGTGAATATAGTGGACCTGAGGAAGAGACCCAGTACTTC